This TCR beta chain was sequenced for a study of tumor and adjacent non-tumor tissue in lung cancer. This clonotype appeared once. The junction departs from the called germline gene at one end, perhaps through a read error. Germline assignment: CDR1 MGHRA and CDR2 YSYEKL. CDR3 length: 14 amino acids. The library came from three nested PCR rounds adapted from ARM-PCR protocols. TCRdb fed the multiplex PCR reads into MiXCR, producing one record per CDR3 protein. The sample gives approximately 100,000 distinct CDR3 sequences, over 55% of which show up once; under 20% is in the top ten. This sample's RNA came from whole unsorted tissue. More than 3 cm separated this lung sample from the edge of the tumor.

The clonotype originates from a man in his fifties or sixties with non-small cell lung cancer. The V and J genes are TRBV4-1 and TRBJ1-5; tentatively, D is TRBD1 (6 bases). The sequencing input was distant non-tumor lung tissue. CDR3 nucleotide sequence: TGCGCCAGCAGCCAAGATGAGGGGGGCCGGCCCAAGCATTTT. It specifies CASSQDEGGRPKHF.